This TCR beta chain was identified in a study of response to subunit inactivated influenza vaccine. Study-wide results and limits: Authors suggested seasonal influenza vaccinations each recruit few new T cells.

TCRdb used MiXCR to reprocess the RT-PCR reads, holding one entry per CDR3 protein. The table records about 650,000 distinct CDR3 sequences, approximately 15% of them present only once. To note about this clonotype: What it binds is unknown.

The CDR3 runs to 14 residues. Germline CDR1 is SEHNR and CDR2 is FQNEAQ (reference sequence). Trimming took off 5 bases at V and 0 bases at J, with 9 bases between the two ends. The source material was PBMCs from blood, sampled approximately 15 days before vaccination. The rearrangement uses TRBV7-9 and TRBJ2-3; D assignment may be TRBD1 or TRBD2 (5 bases each). This TCR came from a man aged 45 to 65 who received an inactivated influenza vaccine. CDR3: CASSDRDSTDTQYF. The CDR3 DNA reads as TGTGCCAGCAGCGACCGGGACAGCACAGATACGCAGTATTTT. The complete variable domain, with remaining parts taken from reference TRBV7-9 and TRBJ2-3, reads DTGVSQNPRHKITKRGQNVTFRCDPISEHNRLYWYRQTLGQGPEFLTYFQNEAQLEKSRLLSDRFSAERPKGSFSTLEIQRTEQGDSAMYLCASSDRDSTDTQYFGPGTRLTVL.